This T cell receptor beta chain comes out of a study of T cells in Graves' hyperthyroidism and ophthalmopathy. A note on this clonotype: Its antigen is still unknown. At one of its ends the junction is not consistent with the germline gene, which may arise from a read error.

RNA transcripts provided the source from which TCR beta CDR3 regions were amplified. The HTBI primer set was used in a first-round RT-PCR of the TCR CDR3. One entry per CDR3 protein, called by TCRdb with MiXCR from the multiplex PCR reads. The sample carries approximately 590,000 distinct CDR3 sequences, 15% to 19% recorded once. Study-wide results and limits: Through a model of 13 V-J features, ophthalmopathy was separated from stable hyperthyroidism. Blood shared most expanded thyroid clonotypes above 0.001.

This CDR3 is built from 15 residues. Per germline, CDR1 DFQATT and CDR2 SNEGSKA (reference sequence). This chain joins TRBV20-1 and TRBJ2-1; 9 bases line up with TRBD2. The sequenced sample was blood. The origin of this receptor is a woman between 25 and 40 years old with Graves' hyperthyroidism. The CDR3 is CSATSPGLASNELFF. The CDR3 DNA sequence: TGCAGTGCTACATCCCCGGGACTAGCTTCTAATGAGCTGTTCTTC.